The 4 T cell receptor beta chains below were found in one sample sequenced in a study of CD8 T cells in ankylosing spondylitis. Via MiXCR, TCRdb re-called the 5' RACE reads, giving one row per CDR3 protein. The table lists 250,000 to 350,000 distinct CDR3 sequences, 20% of them singletons, with roughly 8% in the top ten. Sequencing used blood, either unsorted or a sorted T cell fraction (not recorded which). These receptors came from a male donor with ankylosing spondylitis or in good health (not recorded which).

The V call is TRBV28, the J call TRBJ2-7, with 7 bases identical to TRBD1. Trimming removed 6 bases from V and 2 bases from J; junction bases left unmatched: 7. CDR3 size: 14 residues. Germline V lookup: CDR1 MDHEN, CDR2 SYDVKM. CDR3 nucleotide sequence: TGTGCCAGCAGACCCGGACAGGTAACCTACGAGCAGTACGTC. Its translation is CASRPGQVTYEQYV.

The chain employs TRBV6-5 and TRBJ1-1; D is undetermined. Germline CDR1 is MNHEY and CDR2 is SVGAGI. V lost 2 bases and J lost 0, with 10 bases in between. CDR3 size: 15 residues. This chain's CDR3 is CASSYAGVLNTEAFF. The CDR3 nucleotides read TGTGCCAGCAGTTACGCTGGGGTTTTGAACACTGAAGCTTTCTTT.

This clonotype was seen repeatedly, ten times or more. The chain combines TRBV6-4 with TRBJ1-6, with 7 bases matching TRBD1. V gave up 6 bases and J gave up 7 bases; unmatched junction bases: 3. Looked up from germline, CDR1 is MRHNA and CDR2 is SNTAGT. This CDR3 comprises 13 residues. The DNA of the CDR3 is TGTGCCAGCAGCCGGGACAGAAATTCACCCCTCCACTTT. Protein: CASSRDRNSPLHF.

The J gene is TRBJ2-3, the V gene TRBV6-1; tentative D call: TRBD2 (5 bases). V was pared by 7 bases and J by 2 bases, with 13 bases between. Germline assignment: CDR1 MNHNS and CDR2 SASEGT. The CDR3 covers 14 residues. CDR3 in DNA: TGTGCCAGCAAATTGGCGAGGGACACAGATACGCAGTATTTT. Protein product: CASKLARDTDTQYF.